This T cell receptor beta chain appears in the sequencing data of a study of blood T cell repertoires in COVID-19. Produced via immunoSEQ multiplex PCR; TCRdb's table is partial and in-frame only. The repertoire has 150,000 to 200,000 clones, roughly 77% of them found once; the top ten carry about a tenth. This CDR3 has 16 amino acids. V was clipped by 3 bases and J by 2 bases; unmatched bases: 5. Germline V gene lookup returns CDR1 LGHNA and CDR2 YSLEER. The clonotype originates from a human donor in a cohort sampled during active COVID-19. Material: peripheral blood. The rearrangement links TRBV4-3 to TRBJ1-2; 11 bases map to TRBD1. The CDR3 sequence: CASSHLGQGANYGYTF. As DNA, the CDR3 is TGCGCCAGCAGCCACCTCGGACAGGGGGCAAACTATGGCTACACCTTC.